This TCR beta chain stems from a study of tumor-infiltrating lymphocytes in primary liver carcinoma. In regard to this clonotype: This may be a read error: a much more frequent sequence differs by one nucleotide.

This CDR3 spans 15 amino acids. Per germline, CDR1 SGHDT and CDR2 YYEEEE. V dropped 3 bases and J dropped 3; count of bases not matched to a gene: 6. Using a constant-region primer together with ProtoScript II reverse transcriptase, TCR beta cDNA was made from about 500 ng of total RNA. Library construction for TCR beta comprised three nested multiplex PCR rounds performed with slightly modified ARM-PCR. Both of the initial two PCR rounds ran for approximately 11 cycles and employed TRBV1-TRBV30 forward primers alongside a C-beta reverse primer. MiXCR, run by TCRdb on the multiplex PCR reads, gives a single entry per CDR3 protein. The table has 100,000 to 150,000 distinct CDR3 sequences, 60% to 75% seen once. The roughly 20-31 mg bulk tissue piece was not sorted before simultaneous RNA and DNA extraction.

Sequences were obtained from liver tumor tissue from sampling region 3. The subset: tumor region T3, left-lateral pole. The V and J genes are TRBV5-6 and TRBJ1-2, with TRBD1 identical over 9 bases. This receptor was identified in an older woman with primary liver carcinoma and hepatitis B virus infection. Here the CDR3 reads CASSSTGGWYYGYTF. CDR3 coding DNA: TGTGCCAGCAGCTCTACAGGGGGCTGGTACTATGGCTACACCTTC. Filled out from reference TRBV5-6 and TRBJ1-2, the complete variable domain reads DAGVTQSPTHLIKTRGQQVTLRCSPKSGHDTVSWYQQALGQGPQFIFQYYEEEERQRGNFPDRFSGHQFPNYSSELNVNALLLGDSALYLCASSSTGGWYYGYTFGSGTRLTVV.